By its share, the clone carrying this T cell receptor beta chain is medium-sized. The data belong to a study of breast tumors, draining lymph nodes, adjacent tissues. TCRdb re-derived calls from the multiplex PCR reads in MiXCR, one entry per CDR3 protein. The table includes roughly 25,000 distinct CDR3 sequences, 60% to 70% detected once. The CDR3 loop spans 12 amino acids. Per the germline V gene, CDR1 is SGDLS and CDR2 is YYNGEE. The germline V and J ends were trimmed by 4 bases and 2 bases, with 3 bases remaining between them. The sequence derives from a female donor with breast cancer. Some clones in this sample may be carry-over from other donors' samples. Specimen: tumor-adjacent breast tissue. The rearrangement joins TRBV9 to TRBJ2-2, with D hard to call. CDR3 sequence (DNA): TGTGCCAGCAGCCCCAACACCGGGGAGCTGTTTTTT. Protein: CASSPNTGELFF.